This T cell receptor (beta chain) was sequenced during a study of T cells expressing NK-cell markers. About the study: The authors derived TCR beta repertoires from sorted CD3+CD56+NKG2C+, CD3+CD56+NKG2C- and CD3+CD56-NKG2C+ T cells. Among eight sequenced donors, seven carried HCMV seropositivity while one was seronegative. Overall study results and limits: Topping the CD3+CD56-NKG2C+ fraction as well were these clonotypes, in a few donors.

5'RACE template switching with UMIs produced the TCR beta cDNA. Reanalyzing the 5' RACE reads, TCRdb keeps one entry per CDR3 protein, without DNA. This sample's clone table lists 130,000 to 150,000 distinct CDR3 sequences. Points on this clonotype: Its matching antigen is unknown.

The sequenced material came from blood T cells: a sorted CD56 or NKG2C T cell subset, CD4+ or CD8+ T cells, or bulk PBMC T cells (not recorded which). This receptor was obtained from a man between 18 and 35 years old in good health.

CDR3 residues: CASSLGVTNTDTQYF. V and J are TRBV27 and TRBJ2-3. This CDR3 has 15 amino acids. Germline V CDR1 and CDR2: MNHEY, SMNVEV (reference sequence).